The 28 T cell receptor beta chains below were found in one sample sequenced in a study of patients and donors after allogeneic stem cell transplantation. One entry per CDR3 protein, called by TCRdb with MiXCR from the RT-PCR reads. The sample has approximately 150,000 distinct CDR3 sequences; approximately 25% are singletons. Material for sequencing was blood, either unsorted or a sorted T cell fraction (not recorded which). All receptors derive from a human donor who was either an allogeneic HSCT recipient or a stem cell or donor lymphocyte infusion donor (not recorded which). It is not recorded whose cells these are; they may come from a transplant donor.

The V and J genes are TRBV30 and TRBJ1-1, with D tentatively TRBD1 (5 bases). CDR1 and CDR2 from the germline V gene are GTSNPN and SVGIG (reference sequence). V dropped 8 bases and J dropped 11 bases, with 15 bases sitting between them. This CDR3 region has 10 residues. CDR3 in amino acids: CALERGEAFF. CDR3 sequence (DNA): TGTGCCCTAGAACGGGGCGAGGCTTTCTTT.

V gene TRBV28 combines with J gene TRBJ2-6; the match to TRBD1 covers 8 bases. This CDR3 contains 15 residues. The germline V gene encodes CDR1 MDHEN and CDR2 SYDVKM. The V and J ends lost 5 bases and 2 bases, in that order; junction bases with no gene match: 2. For the CDR3, the DNA is TGTGCCAGCAGTCCAGGGGGCACTGGGGCCAACGTCCTGACTTTC. Translation gives CASSPGGTGANVLTF.

The chain is built from TRBV12-3 or TRBV12-4 and TRBJ1-2; the D is unclear. The V end lost 0 bases, the J end lost 0 bases, and 8 bases lay between the germline ends. This CDR3 has 15 residues. The chain's CDR3 is CASSLAGKANYGYTF. In nucleotides, the CDR3 is TGTGCCAGCAGTTTAGCAGGGAAAGCTAACTATGGCTACACCTTC.

Turning to this clonotype: Relative to the germline gene, one junction end is altered; a read error may explain this. The CDR3 bases are TGCGCCAGCAGCTTGGTCCCAAACAGCGGGGAGCTGTTTTTT. This encodes CASSLVPNSGELFF. This chain joins TRBV5-1 and TRBJ2-2; D not resolved. This CDR3 has 14 residues. CDR1 and CDR2 (germline): SGHRS, YFSETQ.

This clonotype was counted a few times. V and J are TRBV20-1 and TRBJ2-1; D remains ambiguous. There are 11 residues in the CDR3. V was clipped by 2 bases and J by 8 bases, with 7 bases between them. Per the germline V gene, CDR1 is DFQATT and CDR2 is SNEGSKA (reference sequence). The CDR3 protein is CSARLVYEQFF. The CDR3 DNA reads as TGCAGTGCTAGACTAGTTTATGAGCAGTTCTTC.

To note about this clonotype: The conserved phenylalanine or tryptophan is not found at the CDR3 terminus, so this likely reflects a read error. The rearrangement joins TRBV7-3 to TRBJ1-1; D is ambiguous. The CDR3 is made up of 16 amino acids. CDR1 and CDR2 from the germline V gene are SGHTA and FQGTGA. V lost 2 bases to trimming and J lost 0 bases, with 13 bases between them. CDR3 loop: CASSLVRNTLNTEAFL. As DNA, the CDR3 is TGTGCCAGCAGCTTAGTAAGGAATACTTTGAACACTGAAGCTTTCTTG.

The V call is TRBV4-1, the J call TRBJ1-3, with D uncertain. The germline V and J ends were trimmed by 0 bases and 0 bases, with 6 bases remaining between them. Germline V gives CDR1 MGHRA, CDR2 YSYEKL. The CDR3 contains 15 residues. DNA for the CDR3: TGCGCCAGCAGCCAAGAGGCAGCCTCTGGAAACACCATATATTTT. As protein: CASSQEAASGNTIYF.

There are a few counts of this clonotype. This chain uses TRBV10-3 with TRBJ2-1; D gene uncertain. Per germline, CDR1 ENHRY and CDR2 SYGVKD. V was trimmed by 0 bases and J by 2 bases, leaving 8 bases between them. This CDR3 is built from 15 residues. Here the CDR3 DNA reads TGTGCCATCAGTGAGTCTGTGGGAACCTACAATGAGCAGTTCTTC. Protein product: CAISESVGTYNEQFF.

The V and J genes are TRBV25-1 and TRBJ1-2; TRBD1 might be the D (5 bases). Germline V gene lookup returns CDR1 MGHDK and CDR2 SYGVNS. The CDR3 has 13 amino acids. With 5 bases removed from V and 4 bases from J, the gap between germline ends came to 11 bases. The CDR3 coding sequence is TGTGCCAGCAGTTCAGGGTTCTCCTATGGCTACACCTTC. This gives the protein CASSSGFSYGYTF.

The V and J genes are TRBV2 and TRBJ2-5, with D perhaps assigned TRBD1 or TRBD2 (5 bases each). The germline CDR1 and CDR2 sequences are SNHLY and FYNNEI. V lost 6 bases and J 5 bases, leaving 13 bases between the germline ends. This CDR3 spans 13 amino acids. The CDR3 DNA sequence: TGTGCCAGCAGGGCTAACTGGGGGGAGACCCAGTACTTC. This encodes CASRANWGETQYF.

This clonotype was seen just once. This chain joins TRBV6-5 and TRBJ1-2; D not resolved. Germline assignment: CDR1 MNHEY and CDR2 SVGAGI. This CDR3 comprises 15 residues. V lost 0 bases to trimming and J lost 6 bases, with 14 bases between them. The CDR3 reads CASSYSSWSTHGYTF. CDR3 bases: TGTGCCAGCAGTTACTCGAGCTGGTCAACTCATGGCTACACCTTC.

The J gene is TRBJ2-1, the V gene TRBV7-9, with TRBD2 matching 12 bases. CDR1 and CDR2 from the germline V gene are SEHNR and FQNEAQ (reference sequence). V was clipped by 5 bases and J by 0 bases; unmatched bases: 14. This CDR3 spans 20 amino acids. CDR3 in amino acids: CASSVRLAGVDKSSYNEQFF. The CDR3 DNA follows: TGTGCCAGCAGCGTCCGACTAGCGGGGGTTGATAAAAGCTCCTACAATGAGCAGTTCTTC.

The chain employs TRBV19 and TRBJ1-1, with 8 bases lining up with TRBD1. With V trimmed by 10 bases and J by 0 bases, 10 bases remained unmatched. The CDR3 runs to 15 residues. Germline loops: CDR1 LNHDA, CDR2 SQIVND (reference sequence). As DNA, the CDR3 is TGTGCCACTAGAGACAGGGGTAGAGTGAACACTGAAGCTTTCTTT. Residues: CATRDRGRVNTEAFF.

The table lists this clonotype with a few counts. The rearrangement joins TRBV29-1 to TRBJ2-3; D is perhaps TRBD2 (5 bases). CDR1 SQVTM and CDR2 ANQGSEA come from the germline V gene. CDR3 length: 12 residues. Trimming pared 7 bases from V and 0 bases from J, leaving 8 bases between. The CDR3 nucleotides are TGCAGCGAAAGGGAGAGCACAGATACGCAGTATTTT. This translates into CSERESTDTQYF.

The V and J genes are TRBV11-2 and TRBJ1-2; possibly TRBD1 for D (5 bases). The CDR3 spans 16 residues. Germline V gene lookup returns CDR1 SGHAT and CDR2 FQNNGV. V dropped 0 bases and J dropped 2 bases, with 13 bases sitting between them. CDR3 in amino acids: CASSLDIQGENYGYTF. The CDR3 DNA reads as TGTGCCAGCAGCTTAGATATCCAGGGAGAGAACTATGGCTACACCTTC.

This clonotype occurred a few times. The chain is built from TRBV27 and TRBJ2-2, with TRBD2 matching over 8 bases. Germline lookup yields CDR1 MNHEY and CDR2 SMNVEV (reference sequence). The junction had 3 bases not matched to a gene; V was cut back by 3 bases and J by 6 bases. The CDR3 length is 14 residues. The CDR3 protein is CASSFIAGPGELFF. The CDR3 nucleotides are TGTGCCAGCAGTTTTATAGCGGGACCCGGGGAGCTGTTTTTT.

V is TRBV25-1 and J is TRBJ2-1; no reliable D call. Trimming stripped 6 bases from V and 8 bases from J, with 14 bases between. CDR3 length: 13 residues. Per the germline V gene, CDR1 is MGHDK and CDR2 is SYGVNS. The CDR3 region is CASSPSVGDEQFF. The CDR3 DNA is TGTGCCAGCAGCCCGAGTGTAGGAGATGAGCAGTTCTTC.

The chain links TRBV21-1 to TRBJ1-3. TRBV21-1 is described as a pseudogene. The length of the CDR3 is 15 residues. In DNA, the CDR3 is TGTGCCAGCAGCTTGACTGATAGCTCTGGAAACACCATATATTTT. This translates into CASSLTDSSGNTIYF.

J is TRBJ2-1 and V is TRBV18, with 11 bases matching TRBD2. Germline V gene data show CDR1 as KGHSH and CDR2 as LQKENI. The CDR3 loop spans 16 amino acids. The trim removed 3 bases at V and 2 bases at J, leaving 3 bases unmatched. The CDR3 here is CASSPDSGRAYNEQFF. The CDR3 DNA is TGTGCCAGCTCACCCGATAGCGGGAGGGCCTACAATGAGCAGTTCTTC.

This clonotype has a handful of counts. The V and J genes are TRBV3-1 and TRBJ2-1; TRBD1 aligns across 7 bases. The CDR3 is made up of 18 amino acids. With 0 bases clipped from V and 7 bases from J, the junction kept 15 bases outside the gene matches. The germline V gene has CDR1 LGHDT and CDR2 YNNKEL (reference sequence). This CDR3 is CASSQDHLSGTVYNEQFF. In DNA, the CDR3 is TGTGCCAGCAGCCAAGACCACCTCTCTGGGACAGTCTATAATGAGCAGTTCTTC.

This clonotype was detected only a few times. CDR3 DNA sequence: TGCGCCAGCAGCTTGAAGGCAGGGGGCTCCTACGAGCAGTACTTC. This gives the protein CASSLKAGGSYEQYF. The chain combines TRBV5-1 with TRBJ2-7; TRBD1 matches 7 bases. Germline trimming cut 1 base from V and 0 bases from J; bases unmatched to any gene: 4. This CDR3 comprises 15 residues. Looked up from germline, CDR1 is SGHRS and CDR2 is YFSETQ. The whole variable domain, remainder taken from reference TRBV5-1 and TRBJ2-7, is KAGVTQTPRYLIKTRGQQVTLSCSPISGHRSVSWYQQTPGQGLQFLFEYFSETQRNKGNFPGRFSGRQFSNSRSEMNVSTLELGDSALYLCASSLKAGGSYEQYFGPGTRLTVT.

J is TRBJ1-5 and V is TRBV28; no clear D. Germline V gene sequence: CDR1 MDHEN, CDR2 SYDVKM. Trimming left V 1 base short and J 5 bases short, with 15 bases between. The CDR3 extends over 16 amino acids. CDR3 bases: TGTGCCAGCAGTTTATTCCCTGGGAATCCATATCAGCCCCAGCATTTT. Its translation: CASSLFPGNPYQPQHF.

The rearrangement uses TRBV12-3 or TRBV12-4 and TRBJ1-5; D gene unclear. V gave up 5 bases and J gave up 4 bases, with 18 bases separating them. The CDR3 is 16 residues long. Here the CDR3 reads CASSPPEIFGNQPQHF. In nucleotides, the CDR3 is TGTGCCAGCAGTCCCCCGGAAATCTTTGGGAATCAGCCCCAGCATTTT.

The rearrangement links TRBV6-1 to TRBJ1-3, with unresolved D. V lost 4 bases and J lost 0, with 10 bases in between. CDR3 length: 15 amino acids. Germline CDR1 and CDR2: MNHNS and SASEGT. The CDR3 here is CASSVDFSSGNTIYF. The CDR3 region has the DNA TGTGCCAGCAGTGTTGACTTCAGCTCTGGAAACACCATATATTTT.

The chain's CDR3 is CASSLALQNTEAFF. In DNA, the CDR3 is TGTGCCAGCAGCTTAGCGTTACAGAACACTGAAGCTTTCTTT. The chain couples TRBV7-7 to TRBJ1-1, with D unresolved. This CDR3 comprises 14 residues. Germline lookup yields CDR1 SSHAT and CDR2 FNYEAQ (reference sequence). V shed 0 bases and J shed 1 base, with 6 bases lying between them.

V is TRBV20-1 and J is TRBJ1-2, with D uncertain. The CDR3 is 13 residues long. CDR1 DFQATT and CDR2 SNEGSKA come from the germline V gene (reference sequence). The ends were cut back, 5 bases at V and 0 bases at J, with 10 bases in the middle. For the CDR3, the DNA is TGCAGTGCTCACAGAGGTTCTAACTATGGCTACACCTTC. Protein product: CSAHRGSNYGYTF.

The rearrangement joins TRBV7-2 to TRBJ2-2; 8 nucleotides align to TRBD2. The germline CDR1 and CDR2 sequences are SGHTA and FQGNSA. This CDR3 has 17 amino acids. The junction had 12 bases not matched to a gene; V was cut back by 3 bases and J by 6 bases. CDR3 sequence (DNA): TGTGCCAGCAGCTTCGATCCCGGGAGGGCCTTAGCCGGGGAGCTGTTTTTT. It is translated as CASSFDPGRALAGELFF.

The chain couples TRBV25-1 to TRBJ2-7; D ambiguous. This CDR3 has 11 residues. V was cut by 2 bases and J by 12 bases, with 11 bases left in between. Germline assignment: CDR1 MGHDK and CDR2 SYGVNS. The CDR3 reads CASSEVAQRYF. The DNA of the CDR3 is TGTGCCAGCAGTGAAGTGGCCCAGCGGTACTTC.